Below, 3 T cell receptor beta chains from the same sample are listed, as sequenced in a study of sequential checkpoint blockade in melanoma. Repertoires were generated with immunoSEQ multiplex PCR, while TCRdb's copy carries only in-frame clones and drops some. Among under 45,000 clones listed, roughly four fifths were seen once. As to treatment: randomized to nivolumab then ipilimumab (arm A) or the reverse (arm B). The sequences come from CD8+ T cells sorted from blood (inferred from file names), collected from a patient given nivolumab and ipilimumab in sequence. The receptor set was obtained from a human donor with melanoma.

The chain links TRBV5-4 to TRBJ2-7, with 9 bases fitting TRBD2. Looked up from germline, CDR1 is SGHNT and CDR2 is YYREEE (reference sequence). After removal of 5 bases from V and 6 bases from J, the junction contained 9 bases not matched to a gene. The CDR3 covers 14 residues. The CDR3: CASRSEAGGCEQYF. DNA for the CDR3: TGTGCCAGCAGGAGTGAAGCGGGGGGCTGCGAGCAGTACTTC.

V is TRBV9 and J is TRBJ2-7; TRBD2 agrees at 7 bases. The CDR3 spans 15 residues. Germline assignment: CDR1 SGDLS and CDR2 YYNGEE. V lost 0 bases to trimming and J lost 3 bases; unmatched junction nucleotides: 6. The CDR3 loop reads CASSVGGASGYEQYF. CDR3 DNA: TGTGCCAGCAGCGTAGGAGGAGCTAGCGGCTACGAGCAGTACTTC.

As regards this clone: Other DNA sequences in the same sample also yield this CDR3. This chain links TRBV28 with TRBJ1-6, with 9 bases lining up with TRBD1. CDR1 is MDHEN and CDR2 is SYDVKM in the germline V gene. The V and J ends lost 4 bases and 5 bases, in that order; junction bases with no gene match: 12. This CDR3 is built from 18 residues. The CDR3 region is CASSYLLTGGANNSPLHF. For the CDR3, the DNA is TGTGCCAGCAGTTACCTATTGACAGGGGGAGCAAATAATTCACCCCTCCACTTT.